These 14 T cell receptor beta chains were sequenced from one sample in a study of blood T cell repertoires in COVID-19. Data came from immunoSEQ multiplex PCR; TCRdb stores just in-frame clones and leaves some out. Of under 100,000 clones in the sample, around 81% were seen once. The sample was peripheral blood. All receptors come from a man aged 50-59 years with acute or convalescent COVID-19.

J is TRBJ1-3 and V is TRBV28; D is undetermined. Germline V gives CDR1 MDHEN, CDR2 SYDVKM. The CDR3 is 17 residues long. The ends were cut back, 2 bases at V and 0 bases at J, with 14 bases in the middle. CDR3 residues: CASSLIVGGDSGNTIYF. CDR3 bases: TGTGCCAGCAGTTTAATTGTCGGCGGTGACTCTGGAAACACCATATATTTT.

The chain joins TRBV7-9 to TRBJ2-5; D may be TRBD2 (5 bases). This CDR3 is 14 amino acids long. Trimming removed 1 base at V and 5 bases at J, with 11 bases between. Per the germline V gene, CDR1 is SEHNR and CDR2 is FQNEAQ (reference sequence). DNA for the CDR3: TGTGCCAGCAGCTTAGAAGGGAGTGGGGAGACCCAGTACTTC. This encodes CASSLEGSGETQYF.

The genes are TRBV2 and TRBJ2-3; no reliable D call. The CDR3 sequence is 14 residues long. Deletions cut 4 bases from V and 2 bases from J, with 10 bases between. Germline values: CDR1 SNHLY, CDR2 FYNNEI. The CDR3 DNA follows: TGTGCCAGCAGTGGGTGGCTTTCCACAGATACGCAGTATTTT. It encodes CASSGWLSTDTQYF.

The CDR3 nucleotides are TGTGCCAGCAGTTACTCGACAGGGGGCTTCTCGTACGAGCAGTACTTC. This gives the protein CASSYSTGGFSYEQYF. The chain combines TRBV6-5 with TRBJ2-7; 10 bases match TRBD1. CDR1 is MNHEY, CDR2 SVGAGI, per germline. Trimming at V came to 0 bases and at J to 4 bases, leaving 6 bases not matched to a gene. The CDR3 spans 16 residues.

This chain links TRBV7-2 with TRBJ2-7; 10 nucleotides align to TRBD2. This CDR3 has 14 amino acids. Germline CDR1 reads SGHTA; CDR2 reads FQGNSA. V shed 2 bases and J 7 bases; nucleotides not matched to a gene: 5. The CDR3 DNA is TGTGCCAGCAGCTTAAGCCTAGCGGGGGAAGAGCAGTACTTC. Residues: CASSLSLAGEEQYF.

This chain uses TRBV5-6 with TRBJ1-2, with D perhaps TRBD1 (5 bases). The CDR3 runs 14 residues. V was pared by 2 bases and J by 2 bases, with 10 bases between. Germline assignment: CDR1 SGHDT and CDR2 YYEEEE. The CDR3 sequence: CASSFREINYGYTF. The CDR3 DNA reads as TGTGCCAGCAGCTTCAGGGAAATAAACTATGGCTACACCTTC.

The V gene is TRBV6-2 or TRBV6-3, the J gene TRBJ2-1; D call uncertain. This CDR3 region has 14 residues. V was shortened by 2 bases and J by 2 bases, with 7 bases between the two germline ends. The germline gives CDR1 MNHEY, CDR2 SVGEGT. This CDR3 is CASSYGGTYNEQFF. CDR3 bases: TGTGCCAGCAGTTACGGCGGAACCTACAATGAGCAGTTCTTC.

This chain joins TRBV4-2 and TRBJ2-1; 11 positions agree with TRBD2. Germline CDR1 reads LGHNA; CDR2 reads YNFKEQ. V shed 1 base, J shed 3 bases, and the junction held 8 bases outside the gene matches. This CDR3 contains 18 residues. CDR3 in amino acids: CASSQVVTSGRVYNEQFF. The DNA of the CDR3 is TGTGCCAGCAGCCAAGTTGTAACTAGCGGGAGAGTCTACAATGAGCAGTTCTTC.

The chain has TRBV5-1 and TRBJ1-3; unclear D gene. Germline V CDR1 and CDR2: SGHRS, YFSETQ. V was trimmed by 0 bases and J by 0 bases, leaving 10 bases between them. CDR3 size: 16 residues. The chain's CDR3 is CASSLAPGISGNTIYF. In nucleotides, the CDR3 is TGCGCCAGCAGCTTGGCCCCAGGAATCTCTGGAAACACCATATATTTT.

The gene calls are TRBV6-2 or TRBV6-3 and TRBJ2-7; 9 bases fit TRBD1. Germline CDR1 reads MNHEY; CDR2 reads SVGEGT. V lost 4 bases, J lost 4 bases, and 11 bases stayed unmatched. The CDR3 runs 16 residues. The CDR3 bases are TGTGCCAGCAGTTCCAACCGGGACAGGGATGTATACGAGCAGTACTTC. It yields the protein CASSSNRDRDVYEQYF.

The chain has TRBV7-7 and TRBJ2-1; 11 nucleotides match TRBD2. V lost 4 bases, J lost 6 bases, and 5 bases stayed unmatched. CDR3 length equals 15 residues. Looked up from germline, CDR1 is SSHAT and CDR2 is FNYEAQ (reference sequence). DNA of the CDR3: TGTGCCAGCAGCTCAACTAGCGGGAGCACCAATGAGCAGTTCTTC. This encodes CASSSTSGSTNEQFF. The full variable domain, completed using reference TRBV7-7 and TRBJ2-1, is GAGVSQSPRYKVTKRGQDVTLRCDPISSHATLYWYQQALGQGPEFLTYFNYEAQPDKSGLPSDRFSAERPEGSISTLTIQRTEQRDSAMYRCASSSTSGSTNEQFFGPGTRLTVL.

The chain carries TRBV10-3 and TRBJ2-1; a possible D gene is TRBD1 (5 bases). Looked up from germline, CDR1 is ENHRY and CDR2 is SYGVKD. Trimming took 6 bases from V and 0 from J, leaving 9 bases between them. This CDR3 is 14 amino acids long. The CDR3 nucleotides read TGTGCCATCAGCCGACAGAGCTCCTACAATGAGCAGTTCTTC. Translated, it gives CAISRQSSYNEQFF.

The rearrangement uses TRBV28 and TRBJ1-6; no definite D call. The CDR3 sequence is 14 residues long. V lost 3 bases to trimming and J lost 5 bases, with 8 bases between them. The germline V gene encodes CDR1 MDHEN and CDR2 SYDVKM. CDR3 coding DNA: TGTGCCAGCAGTTTCCCCCCTCATAATTCACCCCTCCACTTT. Protein: CASSFPPHNSPLHF.

V usage is TRBV28 and J usage is TRBJ2-1, with 10 bases aligning to TRBD2. The V and J ends lost 6 bases and 7 bases, in that order; junction bases with no gene match: 9. Germline CDR1 and CDR2: MDHEN and SYDVKM. The length of the CDR3 is 15 residues. CDR3 residues: CASRILAGVKNEQFF. The CDR3, as DNA: TGTGCCAGCAGAATTCTAGCGGGAGTTAAGAATGAGCAGTTCTTC.